Detailed here is one T cell receptor beta chain. This entry is derived from a study of blood T cell repertoires in COVID-19. Generated by immunoSEQ multiplex PCR, the TCRdb table keeps only in-frame clones and is missing some. Seen here are 100,000 or so clones, 65% to 90% observed once, and the top ten hold roughly 7.2%. Material for sequencing was peripheral blood. This TCR was recovered from a man between 60 and 75 years old with acute or convalescent COVID-19.

The CDR3: CASSFTFRGYNEQFF. CDR3 coding DNA: TGTGCCAGCAGCTTTACATTTCGGGGCTACAATGAGCAGTTCTTC. J is TRBJ2-1 and V is TRBV7-2, with a weak D call TRBD2 (5 bases). Germline V CDR1 and CDR2: SGHTA, FQGNSA. The CDR3 loop spans 15 amino acids. V was trimmed by 3 bases and J by 3 bases, leaving 12 bases between them.